This passage covers 26 T cell receptor beta chains from one sample sequenced in a study of cytomegalovirus exposure and HLA in healthy donors. Profiling relied on immunoSEQ multiplex PCR, and the TCRdb table lists in-frame clones only, not all of them. Counted here are 160,000 or so clones, just under 90% occurring once; the ten biggest clones make up approximately 1.5%. The sample comprised PBMCs. All receptors come from a young woman in good health and CMV-seronegative.

The V and J genes are TRBV29-1 and TRBJ2-1, with 11 bases that match TRBD2. Germline trimming cut 6 bases from V and 4 bases from J; bases unmatched to any gene: 2. This CDR3 has 13 residues. Germline V lookup: CDR1 SQVTM, CDR2 ANQGSEA. The CDR3 nucleotides read TGCAGCGTCGGGACTAGCGGATACAATGAGCAGTTCTTC. Protein: CSVGTSGYNEQFF.

The chain carries TRBV5-4 and TRBJ2-1; possible D gene TRBD2, 6 bases. The germline V and J ends were trimmed by 0 bases and 7 bases, with 8 bases remaining between them. The CDR3 consists of 13 residues. Germline V gives CDR1 SGHNT, CDR2 YYREEE (reference sequence). The CDR3 sequence: CASSLGGTNEQFF. The DNA for the CDR3 is TGTGCCAGCAGCTTGGGGGGGACTAATGAGCAGTTCTTC.

This clone was found once. The V gene is TRBV18, the J gene TRBJ1-6, with a weak D call TRBD1 (6 bases). The CDR3 has 15 residues. V gave up 3 bases and J gave up 7 bases, with 13 bases separating them. In germline, CDR1 is KGHSH, CDR2 LQKENI. Written as DNA, the CDR3 is TGTGCCAGCTCACCCATTGGGGACACGAATTCACCCCTCCACTTT. Protein: CASSPIGDTNSPLHF.

The rearrangement links TRBV7-8 to TRBJ2-5, with D unclear. Per germline, CDR1 SGHVS and CDR2 FQNEAQ. Between the trimmed V and J ends, which lost 6 bases and 9 bases, there was a span of 26 bases. This CDR3 spans 16 amino acids. Here the CDR3 reads CASSVPRPGSISAQYF. In DNA, the CDR3 is TGTGCCAGCAGTGTCCCTCGCCCAGGCTCCATATCAGCCCAGTACTTC. Combining the CDR3 with reference TRBV7-8 and TRBJ2-5 gives the whole variable domain GAGVSQSPRYKVAKRGQDVALRCDPISGHVSLFWYQQALGQGPEFLTYFQNEAQLDKSGLPSDRFFAERPEGSVSTLKIQRTQQEDSAVYLCASSVPRPGSISAQYFGPGTRLLVL.

V and J are TRBV5-1 and TRBJ1-1; 9 nucleotides line up with TRBD1. Trimming removed 1 base from V and 4 bases from J; junction bases left unmatched: 8. CDR3 length equals 16 residues. Germline V gene sequence: CDR1 SGHRS, CDR2 YFSETQ. The DNA for the CDR3 is TGCGCCAGCAGCTTGATGACAGGGGGTTATGCCACTGAAGCTTTCTTT. Amino acid sequence: CASSLMTGGYATEAFF.

The rearrangement links TRBV6-6 to TRBJ1-5; maybe TRBD1 (5 bases). Germline lookup yields CDR1 MNHNY and CDR2 SVGAGI (reference sequence). The CDR3 extends over 16 amino acids. Trimming took 5 bases from V and 4 from J, leaving 18 bases between them. CDR3 sequence (DNA): TGTGCCAGCAGTCCTATAGGGCCCAGGGATAATCAGCCCCAGCATTTT. It codes for CASSPIGPRDNQPQHF.

The rearrangement uses TRBV19 and TRBJ2-7; D is uncertain. Trimming took 3 bases from V and 3 from J, leaving 9 bases between them. CDR3 length equals 13 residues. Germline V gene lookup returns CDR1 LNHDA and CDR2 SQIVND (reference sequence). The CDR3 protein is CASSISPVYEQYF. As DNA, the CDR3 is TGTGCCAGTAGTATTTCCCCGGTCTACGAGCAGTACTTC.

The V and J genes are TRBV7-8 and TRBJ1-4, with D perhaps TRBD1 (6 bases). The germline V gene encodes CDR1 SGHVS and CDR2 FQNEAQ. Trimming removed 1 base at V and 7 bases at J, with 13 bases between. CDR3 length: 15 amino acids. The CDR3, as DNA: TGTGCCAGCAGCTTAGTCCAGGGAGGGGGTGAAAAACTGTTTTTT. Its protein product is CASSLVQGGGEKLFF.

This chain links TRBV6-6 with TRBJ1-1, with 10 bases fitting TRBD1. The CDR3 spans 16 residues. Germline V gene lookup returns CDR1 MNHNY and CDR2 SVGAGI (reference sequence). V trimming: 6 bases; J trimming: 2 bases; junction bases outside the gene matches: 9. CDR3 residues: CASRPRDRGPNTEAFF. The CDR3 DNA sequence: TGTGCCAGCAGACCCCGGGACAGGGGCCCTAACACTGAAGCTTTCTTT.

This rearrangement joins TRBV7-9 to TRBJ2-1; D is unclear. The CDR3 contains 13 residues. Trimming pared 4 bases from V and 7 bases from J, leaving 11 bases between. Germline CDR1 reads SEHNR; CDR2 reads FQNEAQ (reference sequence). DNA of the CDR3: TGTGCCAGCAGCTACTCCAGCGAGAATGAGCAGTTCTTC. Its translation is CASSYSSENEQFF.

This sequence joins TRBV27 and TRBJ1-2, with D unclear. The germline CDR1 and CDR2 sequences are MNHEY and SMNVEV (reference sequence). Trimming pared 7 bases from V and 4 bases from J, leaving 13 bases between. This CDR3 is built from 13 residues. The CDR3 DNA is TGTGCCAGCACCACCGGGGTGGGCTATGGCTACACCTTC. It encodes CASTTGVGYGYTF.

V is TRBV15 and J is TRBJ1-1; no firm D call. Trimming cost V 0 bases and J 0 bases, with 8 bases left between them. CDR1 LNHNV and CDR2 YYDKDF come from the germline V gene (reference sequence). The CDR3 is 15 residues long. The CDR3 bases are TGTGCCACCAGCAGAGAGGCCACTATGAACACTGAAGCTTTCTTT. Translation: CATSREATMNTEAFF. Together with reference TRBV15 and TRBJ1-1, the CDR3 gives the full variable domain: DAMVIQNPRYQVTQFGKPVTLSCSQTLNHNVMYWYQQKSSQAPKLLFHYYDKDFNNEADTPDNFQSRRPNTSFCFLDIRSPGLGDTAMYLCATSREATMNTEAFFGQGTRLTVV.

The V and J genes are TRBV6-1 and TRBJ1-1; D remains unclear. This CDR3 is 11 amino acids long. V dropped 6 bases and J dropped 5 bases, with 7 bases sitting between them. CDR1 and CDR2 (germline): MNHNS, SASEGT. Here the CDR3 reads CASRIATEAFF. In nucleotides, the CDR3 is TGTGCCAGCAGGATCGCGACTGAAGCTTTCTTT.

This clone was seen just once. The rearrangement uses TRBV14 and TRBJ2-3, with D maybe TRBD2 (5 bases). V dropped 4 bases and J dropped 2 bases, with 13 bases sitting between them. Germline-derived CDR1 and CDR2 are SGHDN and FVKESK. This CDR3 is built from 15 residues. CDR3 region: CASSPTGIYTDTQYF. CDR3 sequence (DNA): TGTGCCAGCAGCCCGACCGGGATCTACACAGATACGCAGTATTTT.

The rearrangement uses TRBV11-2 and TRBJ2-1, with D possibly TRBD1 on 5 matching bases. Germline CDR1 reads SGHAT; CDR2 reads FQNNGV. This CDR3 is 13 amino acids long. Between the trimmed V and J ends, which lost 2 bases and 6 bases, there was a span of 8 bases. In DNA, the CDR3 is TGTGCCAGCAGCTTAACAGGAGCCAATGAGCAGTTCTTC. It specifies CASSLTGANEQFF.

This clone has a count of ten or more. CDR3 sequence: CASSEWGGSTDTQYF. For the CDR3, the DNA is TGTGCCAGCAGTGAATGGGGAGGGAGCACAGATACGCAGTATTTT. The rearrangement uses TRBV6-1 and TRBJ2-3, with 7 nucleotides matching TRBD2. The germline V gene has CDR1 MNHNS and CDR2 SASEGT. The CDR3 has 15 amino acids. V dropped 2 bases and J dropped 0; count of bases not matched to a gene: 2.

This chain uses TRBV27 with TRBJ1-6; TRBD1 is a possible D gene (6 bases). This CDR3 comprises 15 residues. Germline CDR1 and CDR2: MNHEY and SMNVEV (reference sequence). The V end lost 6 bases, the J end lost 8 bases, and 17 bases lay between the germline ends. The CDR3 loop reads CASRTWGGKDSPLHF. The CDR3 DNA is TGTGCCAGCAGAACGTGGGGGGGCAAGGATTCACCCCTCCACTTT.

V gene TRBV5-1 combines with J gene TRBJ2-2; TRBD2 might be the D (6 bases). This CDR3 region has 15 residues. Germline loops: CDR1 SGHRS, CDR2 YFSETQ. Trimming stripped 4 bases from V and 6 bases from J, with 16 bases between. The CDR3 DNA follows: TGCGCCAGCAGCCCGACGGACCCGGGGGCCGGGGAGCTGTTTTTT. As protein: CASSPTDPGAGELFF.

The chain carries TRBV7-2 and TRBJ1-1, with D uncertain. CDR1 is SGHTA and CDR2 is FQGNSA in the germline V gene. The CDR3 consists of 13 residues. V was pared by 0 bases and J by 1 base, with 3 bases between. Here the CDR3 DNA reads TGTGCCAGCAGCTTAGCAGCGAACACTGAAGCTTTCTTT. The encoded protein is CASSLAANTEAFF.

J is TRBJ2-5 and V is TRBV20-1; D is unclear. CDR1 is DFQATT, CDR2 SNEGSKA, per germline (reference sequence). Trimming stripped 6 bases from V and 5 bases from J, with 7 bases between. The CDR3 has 10 amino acids. CDR3 in amino acids: CSAFRETQYF. Here the CDR3 DNA reads TGCAGTGCCTTCAGGGAGACCCAGTACTTC.

The V call is TRBV5-1, the J call TRBJ2-5, with D possibly matching TRBD2 (6 bases). Germline V gene data show CDR1 as SGHRS and CDR2 as YFSETQ. CDR3 size: 14 residues. The V and J ends lost 5 bases and 0 bases respectively, with 11 bases between them. Here the CDR3 reads CASRGGVNQETQYF. In DNA, the CDR3 is TGCGCCAGCAGAGGCGGGGTAAACCAAGAGACCCAGTACTTC.

The chain couples TRBV30 to TRBJ1-2; no definite D call. Germline V CDR1 and CDR2: GTSNPN, SVGIG (reference sequence). The V gene lost 1 base and the J gene lost 4 bases, with 7 bases spanning the gap. The CDR3 is made up of 12 amino acids. As DNA, the CDR3 is TGTGCCTGGAGTGGAGCGGGCTATGGCTACACCTTC. It codes for CAWSGAGYGYTF.

This chain links TRBV5-4 with TRBJ2-3; TRBD2 aligns across 14 bases. The V gene's germline CDR1 is SGHNT and CDR2 YYREEE (reference sequence). The CDR3 totals 19 residues. The trim removed 0 bases at V and 0 bases at J, leaving 6 bases unmatched. The CDR3 DNA reads TGTGCCAGCAGCTTGGAGGTGGGACTAGCGGGGGAGAGCACAGATACGCAGTATTTT. Residues: CASSLEVGLAGESTDTQYF.

This chain connects TRBV4-1 to TRBJ2-7, with 8 bases that match TRBD1. Germline trimming cut 3 bases from V and 6 bases from J; bases unmatched to any gene: 13. The germline gives CDR1 MGHRA, CDR2 YSYEKL. This CDR3 spans 16 amino acids. Here the CDR3 DNA reads TGCGCCAGCAGCCAGTATTCAGGGGGCCCCAGGTCCGAGCAGTACTTC. Translation: CASSQYSGGPRSEQYF.

This chain links TRBV28 with TRBJ1-2; D is unclear. Trimming left V 1 base short and J 3 bases short, with 15 bases between. Germline CDR1 MDHEN, CDR2 SYDVKM. The CDR3 is 16 residues long. CDR3 nucleotide sequence: TGTGCCAGCAGTTTATCCCGGGGAGCCAATTACTATGGCTACACCTTC. Protein: CASSLSRGANYYGYTF.

The chain employs TRBV9 and TRBJ2-3; D is unclear. CDR3 length equals 12 residues. Germline assignment: CDR1 SGDLS and CDR2 YYNGEE. Trimming left V 1 base short and J 4 bases short, with 4 bases between. Written as DNA, the CDR3 is TGTGCCAGCAGCGTATCGGCAGATACGCAGTATTTT. Its translation is CASSVSADTQYF.